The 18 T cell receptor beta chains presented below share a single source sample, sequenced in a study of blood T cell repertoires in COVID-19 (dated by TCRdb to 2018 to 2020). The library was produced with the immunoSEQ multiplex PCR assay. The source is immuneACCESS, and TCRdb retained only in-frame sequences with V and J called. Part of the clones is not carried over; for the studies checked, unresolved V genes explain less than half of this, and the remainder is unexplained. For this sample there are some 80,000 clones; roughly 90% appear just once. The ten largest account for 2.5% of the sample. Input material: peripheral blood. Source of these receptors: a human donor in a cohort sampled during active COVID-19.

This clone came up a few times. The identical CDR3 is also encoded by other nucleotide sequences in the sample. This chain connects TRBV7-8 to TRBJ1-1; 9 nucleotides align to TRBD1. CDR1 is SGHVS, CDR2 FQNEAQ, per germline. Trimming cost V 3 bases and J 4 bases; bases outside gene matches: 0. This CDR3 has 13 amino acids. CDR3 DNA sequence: TGTGCCAGCAGCTTGACAGGGGGCACTGAAGCTTTCTTT. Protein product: CASSLTGGTEAFF.

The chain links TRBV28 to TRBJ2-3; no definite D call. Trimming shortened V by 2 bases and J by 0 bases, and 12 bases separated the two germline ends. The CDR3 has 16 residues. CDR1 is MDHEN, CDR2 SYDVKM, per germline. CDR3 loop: CASSLISPPSTDTQYF. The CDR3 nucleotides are TGTGCCAGCAGTTTAATTAGCCCCCCAAGCACAGATACGCAGTATTTT.

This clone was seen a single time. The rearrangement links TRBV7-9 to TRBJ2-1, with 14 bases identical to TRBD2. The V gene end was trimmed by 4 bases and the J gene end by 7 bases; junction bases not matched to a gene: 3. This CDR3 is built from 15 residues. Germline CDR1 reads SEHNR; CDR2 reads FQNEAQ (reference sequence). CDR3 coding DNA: TGTGCCAGCAGCTCGGGACTAGCGGGGGTAAATGAGCAGTTCTTC. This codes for CASSSGLAGVNEQFF.

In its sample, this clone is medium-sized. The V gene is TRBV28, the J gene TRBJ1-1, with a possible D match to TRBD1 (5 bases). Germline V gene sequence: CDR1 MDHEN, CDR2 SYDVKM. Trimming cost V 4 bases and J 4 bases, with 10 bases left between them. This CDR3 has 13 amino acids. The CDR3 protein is CASSSRGFTEAFF. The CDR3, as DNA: TGTGCCAGCAGTTCCCGGGGGTTCACTGAAGCTTTCTTT.

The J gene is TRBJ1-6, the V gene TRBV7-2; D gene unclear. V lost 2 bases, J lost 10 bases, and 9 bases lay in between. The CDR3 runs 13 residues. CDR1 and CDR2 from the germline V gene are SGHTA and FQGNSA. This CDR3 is CASSLIPASPLHF. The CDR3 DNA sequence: TGTGCCAGCAGCTTAATCCCTGCGTCACCCCTCCACTTT.

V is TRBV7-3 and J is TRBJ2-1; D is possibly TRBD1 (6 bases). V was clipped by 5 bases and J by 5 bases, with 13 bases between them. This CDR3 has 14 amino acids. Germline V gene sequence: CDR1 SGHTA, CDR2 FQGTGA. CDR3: CASSVGQTNNEQFF. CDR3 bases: TGTGCCAGCAGCGTCGGACAGACCAACAATGAGCAGTTCTTC.

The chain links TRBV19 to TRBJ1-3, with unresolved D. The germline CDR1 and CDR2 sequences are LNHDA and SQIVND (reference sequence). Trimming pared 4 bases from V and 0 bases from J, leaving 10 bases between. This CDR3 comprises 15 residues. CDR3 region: CASSTSGSSGNTIYF. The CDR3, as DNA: TGTGCCAGTAGTACATCCGGGAGCTCTGGAAACACCATATATTTT.

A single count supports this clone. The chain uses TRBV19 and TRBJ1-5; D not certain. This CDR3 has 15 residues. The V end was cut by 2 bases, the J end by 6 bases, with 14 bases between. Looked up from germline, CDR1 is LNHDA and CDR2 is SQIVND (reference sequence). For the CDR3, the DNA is TGTGCCAGTAGTATAATGGACGGAGGGCGTCAGCCCCAGCATTTT. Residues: CASSIMDGGRQPQHF.

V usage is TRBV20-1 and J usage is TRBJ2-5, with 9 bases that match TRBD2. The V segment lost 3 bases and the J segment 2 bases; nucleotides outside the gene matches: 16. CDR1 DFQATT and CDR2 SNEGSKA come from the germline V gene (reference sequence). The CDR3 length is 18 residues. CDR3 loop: CSASGLAGRSTRQETQYF. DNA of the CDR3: TGCAGTGCTAGTGGGCTAGCGGGGCGCTCTACGAGGCAAGAGACCCAGTACTTC.

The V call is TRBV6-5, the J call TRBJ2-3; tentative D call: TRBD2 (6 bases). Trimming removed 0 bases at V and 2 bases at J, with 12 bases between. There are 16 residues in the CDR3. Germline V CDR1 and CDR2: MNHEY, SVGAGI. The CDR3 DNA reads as TGTGCCAGCAGTTACTCGGGACTCAGGAACACAGATACGCAGTATTTT. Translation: CASSYSGLRNTDTQYF.

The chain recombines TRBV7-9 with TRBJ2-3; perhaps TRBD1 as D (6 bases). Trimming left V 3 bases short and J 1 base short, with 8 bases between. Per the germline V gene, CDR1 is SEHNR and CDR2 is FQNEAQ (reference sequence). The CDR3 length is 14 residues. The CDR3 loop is CASSLGAGTDTQYF. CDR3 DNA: TGTGCCAGCAGCTTGGGGGCTGGCACAGATACGCAGTATTTT.

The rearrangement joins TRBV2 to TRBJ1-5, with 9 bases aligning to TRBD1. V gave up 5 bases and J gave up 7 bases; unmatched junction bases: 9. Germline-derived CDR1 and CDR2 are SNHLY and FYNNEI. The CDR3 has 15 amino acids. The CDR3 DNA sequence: TGTGCCAGCAGTTTCCACAGGGGGCAGGACCAGCCCCAGCATTTT. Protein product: CASSFHRGQDQPQHF.

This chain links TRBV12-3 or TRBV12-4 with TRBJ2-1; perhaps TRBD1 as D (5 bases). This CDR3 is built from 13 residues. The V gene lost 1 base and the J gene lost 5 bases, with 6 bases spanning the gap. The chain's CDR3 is CASSLEGNNEQFF. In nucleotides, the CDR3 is TGTGCCAGCAGTTTAGAGGGGAACAATGAGCAGTTCTTC.

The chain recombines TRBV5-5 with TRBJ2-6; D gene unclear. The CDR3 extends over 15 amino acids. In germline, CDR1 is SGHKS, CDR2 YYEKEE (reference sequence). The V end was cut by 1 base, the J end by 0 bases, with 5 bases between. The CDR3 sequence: CASSLTDSGANVLTF. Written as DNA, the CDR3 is TGTGCCAGCAGCTTGACAGACTCTGGGGCCAACGTCCTGACTTTC.

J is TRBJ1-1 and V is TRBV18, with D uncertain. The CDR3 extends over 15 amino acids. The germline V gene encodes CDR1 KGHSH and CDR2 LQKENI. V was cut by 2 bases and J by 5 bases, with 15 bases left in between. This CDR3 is CASSPAGGGWTEAFF. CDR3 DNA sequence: TGTGCCAGCTCACCAGCGGGCGGTGGGTGGACTGAAGCTTTCTTT. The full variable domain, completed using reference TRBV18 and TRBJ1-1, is NAGVMQNPRHLVRRRGQEARLRCSPMKGHSHVYWYRQLPEEGLKFMVYLQKENIIDESGMPKERFSAEFPKEGPSILRIQQVVRGDSAAYFCASSPAGGGWTEAFFGQGTRLTVV.

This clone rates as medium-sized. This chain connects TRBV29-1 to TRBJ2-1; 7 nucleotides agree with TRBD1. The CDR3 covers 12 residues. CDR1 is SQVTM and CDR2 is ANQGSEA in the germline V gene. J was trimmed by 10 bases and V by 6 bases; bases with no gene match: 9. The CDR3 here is CSVAPGQTEQFF. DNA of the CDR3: TGCAGCGTCGCACCGGGACAGACAGAGCAGTTCTTC.

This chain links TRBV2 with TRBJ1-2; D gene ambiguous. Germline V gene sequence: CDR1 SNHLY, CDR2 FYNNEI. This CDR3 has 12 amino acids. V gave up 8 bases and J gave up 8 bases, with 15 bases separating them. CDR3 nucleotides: TGTGCCAGCCGGTTGGAGGGCAAGGGCTACACCTTC. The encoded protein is CASRLEGKGYTF.

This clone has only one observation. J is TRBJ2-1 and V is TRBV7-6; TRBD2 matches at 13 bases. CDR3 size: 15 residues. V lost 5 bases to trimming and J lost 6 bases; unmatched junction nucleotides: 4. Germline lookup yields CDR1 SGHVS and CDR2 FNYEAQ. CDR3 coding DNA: TGTGCCAGCAGCCCGGGACTAGCGGGGTCCAATGAGCAGTTCTTC. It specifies CASSPGLAGSNEQFF.